The present T cell receptor beta chain was sequenced within a study of shared clonotypes between healthy human individuals. Study-wide results and limits: Exclusively blood specimens were collected; tissue repertoires likely differ.

Remarks on this clone: Its antigen is as yet unknown.

Only in-frame clones appear in the TCRdb table, and some are missing; sequencing was by immunoSEQ multiplex PCR. The sample holds approximately 530,000 clones; 90% to 96% are singletons and the top ten take about 0.067%. The sequence was obtained from a woman in her 30s in good health. The material sequenced was naive CD4+ T cells sorted from blood. Specified subset: CD45RA+ positively selected.

This CDR3 reads CASSPGDRGPEQYF. The DNA for the CDR3 is TGTGCCAGCTCACCAGGGGACAGGGGCCCCGAGCAGTACTTC. The rearrangement joins TRBV18 to TRBJ2-7; TRBD1 aligns across 10 bases. V gave up 2 bases and J gave up 6 bases; unmatched junction bases: 4. Germline-derived CDR1 and CDR2 are KGHSH and LQKENI. CDR3 length: 14 amino acids.